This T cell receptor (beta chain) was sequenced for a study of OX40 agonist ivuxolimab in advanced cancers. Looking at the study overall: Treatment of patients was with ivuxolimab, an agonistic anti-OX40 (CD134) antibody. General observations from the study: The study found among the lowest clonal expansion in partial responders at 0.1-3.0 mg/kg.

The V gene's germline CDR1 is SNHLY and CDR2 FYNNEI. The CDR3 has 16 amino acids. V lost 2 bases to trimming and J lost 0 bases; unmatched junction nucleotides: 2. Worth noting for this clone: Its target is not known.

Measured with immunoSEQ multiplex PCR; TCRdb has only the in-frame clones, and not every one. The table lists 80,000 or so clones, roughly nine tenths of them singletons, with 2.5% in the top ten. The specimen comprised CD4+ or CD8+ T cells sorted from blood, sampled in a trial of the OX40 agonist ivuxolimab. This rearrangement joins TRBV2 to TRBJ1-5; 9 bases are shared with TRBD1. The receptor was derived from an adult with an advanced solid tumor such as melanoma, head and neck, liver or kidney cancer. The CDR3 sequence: CASSERQGDSNQPQHF. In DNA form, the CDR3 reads TGTGCCAGCAGTGAAAGACAGGGGGATAGCAATCAGCCCCAGCATTTT.